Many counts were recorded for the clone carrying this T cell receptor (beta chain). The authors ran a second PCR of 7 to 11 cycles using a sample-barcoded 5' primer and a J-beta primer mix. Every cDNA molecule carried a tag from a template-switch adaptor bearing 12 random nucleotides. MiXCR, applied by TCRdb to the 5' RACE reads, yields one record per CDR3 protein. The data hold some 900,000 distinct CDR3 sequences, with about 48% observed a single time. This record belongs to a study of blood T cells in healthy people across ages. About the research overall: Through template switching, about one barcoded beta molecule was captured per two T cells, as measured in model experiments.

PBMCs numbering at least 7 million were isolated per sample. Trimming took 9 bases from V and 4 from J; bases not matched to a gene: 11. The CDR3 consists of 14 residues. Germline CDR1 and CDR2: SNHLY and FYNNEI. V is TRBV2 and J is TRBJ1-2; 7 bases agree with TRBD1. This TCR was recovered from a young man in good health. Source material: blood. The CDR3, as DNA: TGTGCCAGTCACGAGGGGGCAACAGGCTATGGCTACACCTTC. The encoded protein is CASHEGATGYGYTF.